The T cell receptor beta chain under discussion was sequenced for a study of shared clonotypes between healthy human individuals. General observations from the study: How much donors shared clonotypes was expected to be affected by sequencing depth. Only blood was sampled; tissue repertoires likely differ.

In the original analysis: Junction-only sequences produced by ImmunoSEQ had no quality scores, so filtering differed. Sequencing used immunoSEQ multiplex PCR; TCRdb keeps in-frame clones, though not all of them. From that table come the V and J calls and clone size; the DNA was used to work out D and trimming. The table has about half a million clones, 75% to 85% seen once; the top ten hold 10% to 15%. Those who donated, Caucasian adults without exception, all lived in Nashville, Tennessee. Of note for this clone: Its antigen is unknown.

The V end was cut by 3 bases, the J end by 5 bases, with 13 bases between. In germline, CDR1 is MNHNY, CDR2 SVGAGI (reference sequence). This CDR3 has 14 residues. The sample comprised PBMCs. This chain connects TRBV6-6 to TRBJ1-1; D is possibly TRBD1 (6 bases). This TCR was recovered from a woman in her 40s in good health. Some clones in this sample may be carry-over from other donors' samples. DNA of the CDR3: TGTGCCAGCAGTTATTCTACAGGACAGACTGAAGCTTTCTTT. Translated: CASSYSTGQTEAFF.